This paragraph reports one T cell receptor beta chain. Its specificity is unknown. This entry is derived from a study of cytomegalovirus exposure and HLA in healthy donors. Study conclusions and caveats: The finding came from a later analysis; first-cohort TCR clusters tended to co-occur in the roughly 120 validation repertoires. Specificity for CMV antigens was confirmed in vitro for a few of the CMV-associated chains. Altogether, 150 to 200 TCR beta chains were recorded as cytomegalovirus-associated.

The table came from immunoSEQ multiplex PCR; TCRdb's copy has only in-frame clones and leaves some out. The table includes some 200,000 clones, around nine tenths detected once. From germline, CDR1 is SEHNR and CDR2 FQNEAQ (reference sequence). This CDR3 contains 15 residues. V was shortened by 5 bases and J by 5 bases, with 16 bases between the two germline ends. The TCR originated in a woman aged 18-29 years in good health and CMV-seronegative. Specimen: PBMCs. V is TRBV7-9 and J is TRBJ2-1; TRBD2 might be the D (5 bases). CDR3 protein: CASSLLLAEDNEQFF. CDR3 nucleotide sequence: TGTGCCAGCAGCCTACTCCTGGCGGAGGACAATGAGCAGTTCTTC.